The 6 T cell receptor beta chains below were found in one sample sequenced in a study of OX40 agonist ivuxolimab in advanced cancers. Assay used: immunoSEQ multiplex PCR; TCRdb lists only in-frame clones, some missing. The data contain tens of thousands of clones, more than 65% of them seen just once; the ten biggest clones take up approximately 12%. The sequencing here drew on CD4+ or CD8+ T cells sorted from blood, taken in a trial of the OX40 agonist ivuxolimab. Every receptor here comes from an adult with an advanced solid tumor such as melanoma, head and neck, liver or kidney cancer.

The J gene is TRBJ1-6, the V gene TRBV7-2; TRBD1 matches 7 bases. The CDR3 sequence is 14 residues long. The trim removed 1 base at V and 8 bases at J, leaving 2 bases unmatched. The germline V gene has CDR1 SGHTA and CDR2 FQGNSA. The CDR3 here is CASSLDRGHSPLHF. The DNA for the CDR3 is TGTGCCAGCAGCTTAGACAGGGGACATTCACCCCTCCACTTT.

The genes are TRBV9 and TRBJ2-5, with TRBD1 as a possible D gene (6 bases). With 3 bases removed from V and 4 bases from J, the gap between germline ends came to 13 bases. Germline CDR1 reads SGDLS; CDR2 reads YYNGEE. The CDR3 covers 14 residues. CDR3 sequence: CASSEGVTGETQYF. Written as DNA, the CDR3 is TGTGCCAGCAGCGAGGGGGTAACGGGAGAGACCCAGTACTTC.

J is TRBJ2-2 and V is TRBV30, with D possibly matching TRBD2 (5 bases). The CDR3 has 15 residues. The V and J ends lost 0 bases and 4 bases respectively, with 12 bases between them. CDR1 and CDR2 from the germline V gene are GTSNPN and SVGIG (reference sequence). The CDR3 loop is CAWSVGDESTGELFF. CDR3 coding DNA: TGTGCCTGGAGTGTCGGGGATGAGAGCACCGGGGAGCTGTTTTTT.

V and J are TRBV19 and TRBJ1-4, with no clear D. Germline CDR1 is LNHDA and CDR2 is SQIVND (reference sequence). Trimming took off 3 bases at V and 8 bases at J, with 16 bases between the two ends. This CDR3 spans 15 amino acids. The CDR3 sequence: CASSMLLSNEEKLFF. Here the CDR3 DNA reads TGTGCCAGTAGTATGCTCCTATCTAACGAGGAAAAACTGTTTTTT.

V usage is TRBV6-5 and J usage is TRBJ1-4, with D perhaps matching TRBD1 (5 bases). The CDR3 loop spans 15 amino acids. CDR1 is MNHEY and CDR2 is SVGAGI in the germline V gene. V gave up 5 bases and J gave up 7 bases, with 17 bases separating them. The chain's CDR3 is CASSPWGIYSEKLFF. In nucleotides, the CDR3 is TGTGCCAGCAGTCCATGGGGGATCTATAGTGAAAAACTGTTTTTT.

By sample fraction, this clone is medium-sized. The CDR3 DNA reads TGTGCCAGCAGCTTAGCGTTCGGGCTAGCCACGCAGTATTTT. Protein product: CASSLAFGLATQYF. The V and J genes are TRBV7-9 and TRBJ2-3, with D possibly TRBD2 on 5 matching bases. Germline CDR1 and CDR2: SEHNR and FQNEAQ (reference sequence). This CDR3 comprises 14 residues. The germline V and J ends were trimmed by 0 bases and 9 bases, with 13 bases remaining between them. Supplemented by reference TRBV7-9 and TRBJ2-3, the full variable domain reads DTGVSQNPRHKITKRGQNVTFRCDPISEHNRLYWYRQTLGQGPEFLTYFQNEAQLEKSRLLSDRFSAERPKGSFSTLEIQRTEQGDSAMYLCASSLAFGLATQYFGPGTRLTVL.